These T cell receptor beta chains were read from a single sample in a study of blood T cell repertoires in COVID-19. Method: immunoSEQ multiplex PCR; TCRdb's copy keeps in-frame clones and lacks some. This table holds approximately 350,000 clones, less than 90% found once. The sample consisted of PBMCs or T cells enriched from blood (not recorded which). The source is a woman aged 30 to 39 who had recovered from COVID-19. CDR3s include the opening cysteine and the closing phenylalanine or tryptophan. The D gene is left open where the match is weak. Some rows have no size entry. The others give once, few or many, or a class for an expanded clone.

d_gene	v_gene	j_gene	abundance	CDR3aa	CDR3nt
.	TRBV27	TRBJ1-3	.	CASSLAGTGNTIYF	TGTGCCAGCAGTTTAGCGGGGACTGGAAACACCATATATTTT
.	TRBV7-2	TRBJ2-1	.	CASSSTGISYNEQFF	TGTGCCAGCAGCTCTACGGGGATCTCCTACAATGAGCAGTTCTTC
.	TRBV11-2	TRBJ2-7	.	CASSLAAGGYEQYF	TGTGCCAGCAGCTTAGCCGCAGGGGGGTACGAGCAGTACTTC
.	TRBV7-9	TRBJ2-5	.	CASSPQGRGTQYF	TGTGCCAGCAGCCCACAGGGTCGGGGGACCCAGTACTTC
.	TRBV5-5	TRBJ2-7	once	CASSLNPGVGEQYF	TGTGCCAGCAGCTTGAATCCGGGAGTAGGGGAGCAGTACTTC
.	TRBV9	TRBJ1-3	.	CASSTNTGNTIYF	TGTGCCAGCAGCACAAACACAGGAAACACCATATATTTT
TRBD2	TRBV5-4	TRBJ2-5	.	CATKLAGETQYF	TGTGCCACCAAACTAGCGGGAGAGACCCAGTACTTC
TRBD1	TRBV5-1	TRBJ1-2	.	CASRRGTGYYGYTF	TGCGCCAGCAGAAGGGGGACAGGCTACTATGGCTACACCTTC
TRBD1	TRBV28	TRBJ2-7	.	CASNQGQGYEQYF	TGTGCCAGCAACCAGGGACAGGGGTACGAGCAGTACTTC
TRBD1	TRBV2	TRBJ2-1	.	CASFTGGSYNEQFF	TGTGCCAGCTTTACAGGGGGCTCCTACAATGAGCAGTTCTTC
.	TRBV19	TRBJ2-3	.	CASSSRGMGTDTQYF	TGTGCCAGTAGTAGTAGGGGCATGGGCACAGATACGCAGTATTTT
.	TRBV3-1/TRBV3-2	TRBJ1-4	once	CASSQDERKLFF	TGTGCCAGCAGCCAAGATGAGAGAAAACTGTTTTTT
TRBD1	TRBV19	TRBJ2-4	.	CASSIGDRVDIQYF	TGTGCCAGTAGTATTGGGGACAGGGTGGACATTCAGTACTTC
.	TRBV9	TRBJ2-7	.	CASSVGQGLDEQYF	TGTGCCAGCAGCGTAGGGCAGGGGCTGGACGAGCAGTACTTC
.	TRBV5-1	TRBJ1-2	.	CASSLQGSPYGYTF	TGCGCCAGCAGCTTGCAGGGTAGCCCTTATGGCTACACCTTC
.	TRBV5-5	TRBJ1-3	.	CASSFVGQPRDTIYF	TGTGCCAGCAGCTTCGTTGGACAGCCCCGCGACACCATATATTTT
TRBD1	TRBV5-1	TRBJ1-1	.	CASRPGQVLTEAFF	TGCGCCAGCAGGCCGGGACAGGTCTTAACTGAAGCTTTCTTT
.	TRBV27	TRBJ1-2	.	CASSLAGASYGYTF	TGTGCCAGCAGTTTAGCAGGGGCTAGCTATGGCTACACCTTC
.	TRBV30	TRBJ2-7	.	CAWSQPYGLGEQYF	TGTGCCTGGAGTCAACCCTATGGACTTGGCGAGCAGTACTTC
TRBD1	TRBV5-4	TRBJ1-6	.	CASSLMLGQGNSPLHF	TGTGCCAGCAGCTTGATGTTGGGACAGGGAAATTCACCCCTCCACTTT
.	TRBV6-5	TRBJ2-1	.	CASRPPTGTYNEQFF	TGTGCCAGCAGACCTCCCACGGGAACCTACAATGAGCAGTTCTTC
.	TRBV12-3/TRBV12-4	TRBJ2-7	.	CASSPRFEQYF	TGTGCCAGCAGTCCCCGGTTCGAGCAGTACTTC
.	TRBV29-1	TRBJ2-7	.	CSVEADPGTQQYF	TGCAGCGTTGAGGCAGACCCAGGGACTCAGCAGTACTTC
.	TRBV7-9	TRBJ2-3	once	CAIQGRTDTQYF	TGTGCCATTCAGGGCCGCACAGATACGCAGTATTTT
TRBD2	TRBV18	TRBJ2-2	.	CASSPLAAANTGELFF	TGTGCCAGCTCTCCACTAGCGGCCGCGAACACCGGGGAGCTGTTTTTT
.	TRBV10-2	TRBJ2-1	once	CASSESRMAGEQFF	TGCGCCAGCAGTGAGTCCAGAATGGCGGGTGAGCAGTTCTTC
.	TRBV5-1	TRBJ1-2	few	CASSFDQGRGYTF	TGCGCCAGCAGCTTTGATCAGGGGCGCGGCTACACCTTC
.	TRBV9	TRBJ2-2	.	CASSARALGNTGELFF	TGTGCCAGCAGCGCCAGGGCCCTCGGGAACACCGGGGAGCTGTTTTTT
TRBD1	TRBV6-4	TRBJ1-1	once	CAGSQGTNTEAFF	TGTGCCGGATCACAGGGGACGAACACTGAAGCTTTCTTT
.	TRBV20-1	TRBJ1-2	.	CSAPRGYGYTF	TGCAGTGCGCCGAGGGGGTATGGCTACACCTTC
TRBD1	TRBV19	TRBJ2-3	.	CASTTGVVDTQYF	TGTGCCAGTACGACAGGGGTTGTAGATACGCAGTATTTT
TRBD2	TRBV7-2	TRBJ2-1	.	CASSLKLWRGAYEQFF	TGTGCCAGCAGCTTAAAGCTCTGGCGGGGGGCCTATGAGCAGTTCTTC
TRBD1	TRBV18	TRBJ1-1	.	CASSPRDSLTTEAFF	TGTGCCAGCTCCCCAAGGGACAGTTTAACGACTGAAGCTTTCTTT
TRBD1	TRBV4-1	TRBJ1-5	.	CASSQEEGAPNQPQHF	TGCGCCAGCAGCCAAGAGGAGGGGGCCCCAAATCAGCCCCAGCATTTT
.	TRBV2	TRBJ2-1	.	CASSGVRANEQFF	TGTGCCAGCAGTGGGGTCAGGGCGAATGAGCAGTTCTTC
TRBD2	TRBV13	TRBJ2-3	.	CASSPLAGGTDTQYF	TGTGCCAGCAGCCCTCTAGCGGGAGGCACAGATACGCAGTATTTT
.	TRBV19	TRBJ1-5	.	CASSMRERGPQHF	TGTGCCAGTAGTATGAGGGAGAGAGGGCCCCAGCATTTT